This TCR beta chain originates from a study of blood T cell repertoires in COVID-19. Produced via immunoSEQ multiplex PCR; TCRdb's table is partial and in-frame only. This repertoire shows more than 250,000 clones, approximately 86% found once; its top ten account for 0.7%. The trim removed 5 bases at V and 4 bases at J, leaving 5 bases unmatched. Germline V gene sequence: CDR1 MDHEN, CDR2 SYDVKM. This CDR3 has 14 residues. Sample: peripheral blood. The rearrangement joins TRBV28 to TRBJ2-1; 7 bases agree with TRBD1. The TCR comes from a human donor in a cohort sampled during active COVID-19. CDR3 protein: CASSTGTAYNEQFF. The DNA of the CDR3 is TGTGCCAGCAGTACCGGGACAGCTTACAATGAGCAGTTCTTC.